One sample yielded the 22 T cell receptor beta chains listed below, sequenced in a study of blood T cell repertoires in COVID-19. TCRdb's copy holds only in-frame clones and misses some; the assay was immunoSEQ multiplex PCR. The sample contains a few hundred thousand clones, 84% of which appear only once. The sample comprised peripheral blood. The receptors were sampled from a man aged 45 to 65 with active or convalescent COVID-19.

J is TRBJ2-7 and V is TRBV12-3 or TRBV12-4; 14 bases align to TRBD2. Trimming removed 8 bases from V and 7 bases from J; junction bases left unmatched: 1. The CDR3 is 12 amino acids. The CDR3 protein is CASRLAGGEQYF. DNA of the CDR3: TGTGCCAGCCGACTAGCGGGAGGGGAGCAGTACTTC.

The rearrangement uses TRBV18 and TRBJ1-1, with unresolved D. Deletions cut 0 bases from V and 3 bases from J, with 8 bases between. The CDR3 covers 14 residues. CDR1 and CDR2 (germline): KGHSH, LQKENI. CDR3 coding DNA: TGTGCCAGCTCACCACCGGGGAGGGACACTGAAGCTTTCTTT. The encoded protein is CASSPPGRDTEAFF.

The rearrangement uses TRBV6-6 and TRBJ1-1; 8 bases line up with TRBD1. Germline CDR1 is MNHNY and CDR2 is SVGAGI (reference sequence). The CDR3 is 13 residues long. Trimming took 7 bases from V and 6 from J; bases not matched to a gene: 7. CDR3 protein: CASTRQGFSEAFF. The CDR3 DNA reads as TGTGCCAGCACCCGACAGGGGTTCTCTGAAGCTTTCTTT.

V is TRBV28 and J is TRBJ1-1; TRBD1 matches 7 bases. The CDR3 extends over 14 amino acids. Germline V lookup: CDR1 MDHEN, CDR2 SYDVKM. The trim removed 5 bases at V and 2 bases at J, leaving 5 bases unmatched. The DNA of the CDR3 is TGTGCCAGCAGTGGGACAGCCCCTAACACTGAAGCTTTCTTT. It is translated as CASSGTAPNTEAFF.

The chain couples TRBV2 to TRBJ1-4, with 10 bases aligning to TRBD1. J lost 6 bases, V lost 7 bases, and 5 bases had no gene match. CDR3 size: 14 residues. Germline lookup yields CDR1 SNHLY and CDR2 FYNNEI. CDR3 DNA: TGTGCCAGCAATACGGGACAGGGGCATGAAAAACTGTTTTTT. Amino acids: CASNTGQGHEKLFF.

The rearrangement links TRBV6-5 to TRBJ2-1; 8 nucleotides agree with TRBD1. CDR1 MNHEY and CDR2 SVGAGI come from the germline V gene. This CDR3 comprises 15 residues. V lost 6 bases, J lost 8 bases, and 12 bases stayed unmatched. The DNA of the CDR3 is TGTGCCAGCAGGGATGGACAGGGCGAGGGCTATGAGCAGTTCTTC. Residues: CASRDGQGEGYEQFF.

The chain links TRBV6-5 to TRBJ1-6, with D possibly TRBD1 on 5 matching bases. CDR3 length: 14 residues. V gave up 8 bases and J gave up 5 bases, with 13 bases separating them. CDR1 is MNHEY and CDR2 is SVGAGI in the germline V gene. For the CDR3, the DNA is TGTGCCAGCGCGAGGAGACAGAATAATTCACCCCTCCACTTT. This sequence encodes CASARRQNNSPLHF.

The genes are TRBV27 and TRBJ2-1; possibly TRBD2 for D (5 bases). CDR3 length: 15 residues. Germline V gene lookup returns CDR1 MNHEY and CDR2 SMNVEV (reference sequence). V lost 0 bases to trimming and J lost 3 bases, with 9 bases between them. CDR3 sequence: CASSLSGLSYNEQFF. DNA for the CDR3: TGTGCCAGCAGTTTATCCGGACTTAGCTACAATGAGCAGTTCTTC.

The chain joins TRBV20-1 to TRBJ1-1; no reliable D call. V gave up 0 bases and J gave up 4 bases, with 3 bases separating them. Germline V gene sequence: CDR1 DFQATT, CDR2 SNEGSKA (reference sequence). The length of the CDR3 is 11 residues. This CDR3 reads CSAREATEAFF. The CDR3 DNA sequence: TGCAGTGCTAGAGAGGCCACTGAAGCTTTCTTT.

The chain employs TRBV19 and TRBJ1-5; D not resolved. Germline CDR1 is LNHDA and CDR2 is SQIVND (reference sequence). Trimming cost V 1 base and J 9 bases, with 7 bases left between them. The CDR3 spans 12 residues. CDR3 residues: CASSIGGSPQHF. CDR3 DNA sequence: TGTGCCAGTAGTATAGGAGGTTCGCCCCAGCATTTT.

The chain links TRBV5-1 to TRBJ2-1, with TRBD2 identical over 10 bases. This CDR3 spans 14 amino acids. Germline loops: CDR1 SGHRS, CDR2 YFSETQ. Trimming took 4 bases from V and 5 from J; bases not matched to a gene: 3. The CDR3 region is CASSTGTSDNEQFF. For the CDR3, the DNA is TGCGCCAGCAGCACGGGGACTAGCGACAATGAGCAGTTCTTC.

The V call is TRBV6-1, the J call TRBJ2-3; TRBD1 matches 9 bases. Germline V gene lookup returns CDR1 MNHNS and CDR2 SASEGT. There are 16 residues in the CDR3. The ends lost 0 bases at V and 1 base at J; junction bases unmatched: 2. The CDR3 sequence is CASSEAWTGGTDTQYF. The DNA for the CDR3 is TGTGCCAGCAGTGAAGCGTGGACAGGGGGCACAGATACGCAGTATTTT.

The rearrangement links TRBV5-6 to TRBJ1-1, with D perhaps TRBD1 (5 bases). The CDR3 covers 14 residues. V lost 2 bases and J lost 3, with 11 bases in between. From germline, CDR1 is SGHDT and CDR2 YYEEEE. The CDR3 region has the DNA TGTGCCAGCAGCTTTTCCAGGGACTACACTGAAGCTTTCTTT. The encoded protein is CASSFSRDYTEAFF. Combining the CDR3 with reference TRBV5-6 and TRBJ1-1 gives the whole variable domain DAGVTQSPTHLIKTRGQQVTLRCSPKSGHDTVSWYQQALGQGPQFIFQYYEEEERQRGNFPDRFSGHQFPNYSSELNVNALLLGDSALYLCASSFSRDYTEAFFGQGTRLTVV.

The J gene is TRBJ1-1, the V gene TRBV14; 10 positions match TRBD1. Trimming removed 4 bases from V and 11 bases from J; junction bases left unmatched: 4. The CDR3 sequence is 12 residues long. Germline CDR1 SGHDN, CDR2 FVKESK. The chain's CDR3 is CASSLDRGLAFF. CDR3 nucleotide sequence: TGTGCCAGCAGCCTTGACAGGGGGCTCGCTTTCTTT.

The V call is TRBV4-3, the J call TRBJ1-2, with 7 bases aligning to TRBD1. CDR3 length: 16 amino acids. Germline trimming cut 0 bases from V and 4 bases from J; bases unmatched to any gene: 8. Looked up from germline, CDR1 is LGHNA and CDR2 is YSLEER. The DNA for the CDR3 is TGCGCCAGCAGCCAAGATTTGGACAGGCGAATCTATGGCTACACCTTC. This translates into CASSQDLDRRIYGYTF.

The V gene is TRBV5-1, the J gene TRBJ2-5, with D possibly TRBD2 on 5 matching bases. Germline V lookup: CDR1 SGHRS, CDR2 YFSETQ. Between the trimmed V and J ends, which lost 4 bases and 5 bases, there was a span of 18 bases. The CDR3 is 15 residues long. In DNA form, the CDR3 reads TGCGCCAGCAGCGGAAGGAGCCGGGGTGGGGAGACCCAGTACTTC. This codes for CASSGRSRGGETQYF.

The rearrangement joins TRBV28 to TRBJ1-1; 8 positions agree with TRBD1. The CDR3 extends over 17 amino acids. Losses at the gene ends were 5 bases for V and 4 bases for J; bases not matched to a gene: 15. The germline V gene has CDR1 MDHEN and CDR2 SYDVKM. The chain's CDR3 is CASSPHILGTGGTEAFF. The DNA of the CDR3 is TGTGCCAGCAGTCCACACATTCTAGGGACAGGCGGCACTGAAGCTTTCTTT. The whole variable domain, remainder taken from reference TRBV28 and TRBJ1-1, is DVKVTQSSRYLVKRTGEKVFLECVQDMDHENMFWYRQDPGLGLRLIYFSYDVKMKEKGDIPEGYSVSREKKERFSLILESASTNQTSMYLCASSPHILGTGGTEAFFGQGTRLTVV.

The chain recombines TRBV13 with TRBJ2-1; 8 bases fit TRBD1. Looked up from germline, CDR1 is PRHDT and CDR2 is FYEKMQ (reference sequence). CDR3 length: 13 residues. V lost 4 bases, J lost 8 bases, and 4 bases stayed unmatched. The CDR3 sequence: CASSSGQGDEQFF. As DNA, the CDR3 is TGTGCCAGCAGCTCTGGACAGGGTGATGAGCAGTTCTTC. The variable domain in full, with the rest retrieved from reference TRBV13 and TRBJ2-1, is AAGVIQSPRHLIKEKRETATLKCYPIPRHDTVYWYQQGPGQDPQFLISFYEKMQSDKGSIPDRFSAQQFSDYHSELNMSSLELGDSALYFCASSSGQGDEQFFGPGTRLTVL.

This clone was seen repeatedly, ten times or more. The chain uses TRBV4-1 and TRBJ1-5, with D perhaps TRBD1 (5 bases). The length of the CDR3 is 14 residues. Trimming removed 2 bases from V and 5 bases from J, with 10 bases in between. Germline V gene data show CDR1 as MGHRA and CDR2 as YSYEKL. The CDR3 nucleotides read TGCGCCAGCAGCCAACTTACAGGAGATCAGCCCCAGCATTTT. Translated, it gives CASSQLTGDQPQHF.

The chain carries TRBV6-5 and TRBJ2-3; perhaps TRBD1 as D (5 bases). In germline, CDR1 is MNHEY, CDR2 SVGAGI. There are 15 residues in the CDR3. Deletions cut 0 bases from V and 0 bases from J, with 7 bases between. As DNA, the CDR3 is TGTGCCAGCAGTTACTCCGGACATAGCACAGATACGCAGTATTTT. Encoded protein: CASSYSGHSTDTQYF.

The V call is TRBV25-1, the J call TRBJ2-3, with a tentative D call TRBD1 (6 bases). This CDR3 spans 13 amino acids. Per the germline V gene, CDR1 is MGHDK and CDR2 is SYGVNS. V was shortened by 4 bases and J by 5 bases, with 10 bases between the two germline ends. CDR3 nucleotides: TGTGCCAGCAGTGCCACAGGGTTAGATACGCAGTATTTT. It is translated as CASSATGLDTQYF.

The genes are TRBV19 and TRBJ1-3; TRBD1 is a possible D gene (6 bases). The ends were cut back, 3 bases at V and 2 bases at J, with 11 bases in the middle. CDR3 length equals 15 residues. Germline CDR1 is LNHDA and CDR2 is SQIVND (reference sequence). CDR3 sequence reads: CASSIGRGTGNTIYF. CDR3 nucleotide sequence: TGTGCCAGTAGTATTGGTAGGGGGACTGGAAACACCATATATTTT.